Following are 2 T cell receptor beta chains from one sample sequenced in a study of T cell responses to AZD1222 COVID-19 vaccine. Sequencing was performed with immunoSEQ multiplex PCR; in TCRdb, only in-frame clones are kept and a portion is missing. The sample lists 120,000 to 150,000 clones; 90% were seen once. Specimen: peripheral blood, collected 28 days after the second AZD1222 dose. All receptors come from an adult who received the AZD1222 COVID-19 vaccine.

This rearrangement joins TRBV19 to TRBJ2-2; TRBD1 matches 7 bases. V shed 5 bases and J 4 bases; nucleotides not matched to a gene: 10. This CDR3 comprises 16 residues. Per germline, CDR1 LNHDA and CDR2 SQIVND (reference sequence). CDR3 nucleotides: TGTGCCAGTAGTCGACTACCGGGACAGACCACCGGGGAGCTGTTTTTT. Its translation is CASSRLPGQTTGELFF.

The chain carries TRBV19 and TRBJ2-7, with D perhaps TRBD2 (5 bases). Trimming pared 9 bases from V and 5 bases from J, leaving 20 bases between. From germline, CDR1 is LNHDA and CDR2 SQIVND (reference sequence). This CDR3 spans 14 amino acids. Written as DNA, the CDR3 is TGTGCCAGCCGCATGAGGGTGAACTATCACGAGCAGTACTTC. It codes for CASRMRVNYHEQYF. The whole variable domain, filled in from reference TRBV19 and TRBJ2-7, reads DGGITQSPKYLFRKEGQNVTLSCEQNLNHDAMYWYRQDPGQGLRLIYYSQIVNDFQKGDIAEGYSVSREKKESFPLTVTSAQKNPTAFYLCASRMRVNYHEQYFGPGTRLTVT.